This TCR beta chain was profiled in a study of technical replicates of blood from several donors. Germline lookup yields CDR1 SGHRS and CDR2 YFSETQ. This CDR3 is 15 amino acids long. V was shortened by 7 bases and J by 0 bases, with 15 bases between the two germline ends. Sequencing was performed with immunoSEQ multiplex PCR; in TCRdb, only in-frame clones are kept and a portion is missing. The sample lists about 79,000 clones; 94% were seen once. The sample consisted of T cells isolated from PBMCs. The chain uses TRBV5-1 and TRBJ2-3, with a tentative D call TRBD1 (5 bases). The TCR sequence derives from a human donor in good health. CDR3 residues: CASRNGAGSTDTQYF. CDR3 nucleotide sequence: TGCGCCAGCCGAAATGGTGCAGGGAGCACAGATACGCAGTATTTT. Using reference TRBV5-1 and TRBJ2-3 for the parts outside the CDR3, the full variable domain is KAGVTQTPRYLIKTRGQQVTLSCSPISGHRSVSWYQQTPGQGLQFLFEYFSETQRNKGNFPGRFSGRQFSNSRSEMNVSTLELGDSALYLCASRNGAGSTDTQYFGPGTRLTVL.